These 30 T cell receptor beta chains were all obtained from the same sample, sequenced in a study of CD8 T cells in ankylosing spondylitis. Study findings and constraints: Blood of patients with ankylosing spondylitis appeared to be characterized by a TCR beta motif of eight highly homologous variants.

Their specific antigens are unknown. A single record per CDR3 protein comes from TCRdb applying MiXCR to the 5' RACE reads. The table lists 100,000 or so distinct CDR3 sequences, around 8.5% of them singletons. Material: blood, either unsorted or a sorted T cell fraction (not recorded which). The receptors originated from a male donor with ankylosing spondylitis.

The V gene is TRBV3-1, the J gene TRBJ2-7; 7 bases match TRBD2. There are 19 residues in the CDR3. V dropped 1 base and J dropped 5; count of bases not matched to a gene: 20. Germline V gene sequence: CDR1 LGHDT, CDR2 YNNKEL (reference sequence). CDR3 nucleotide sequence: TGTGCCAGCAGCCAAGCGCGTAGGACCCTCCGAAGCGGGATCCACGAGCAGTACTTC. Its translation: CASSQARRTLRSGIHEQYF.

This clonotype was seen only a few times. The V call is TRBV14, the J call TRBJ1-1; 7 positions agree with TRBD1. Losses at the gene ends were 6 bases for V and 3 bases for J; bases not matched to a gene: 22. Germline lookup yields CDR1 SGHDN and CDR2 FVKESK. The CDR3 extends over 19 amino acids. The CDR3 region is CASSPTGPGAFGPDTEAFF. CDR3 nucleotides: TGTGCCAGCAGTCCGACAGGGCCAGGAGCATTTGGGCCTGACACTGAAGCTTTCTTT.

V and J are TRBV24-1 and TRBJ2-7, with TRBD1 matching over 9 bases. The J segment lost 5 bases and the V segment lost 0 bases, leaving 4 bases of the junction unmatched. The V gene's germline CDR1 is KGHDR and CDR2 SFDVKD. The CDR3 is 15 residues long. The CDR3 nucleotides read TGTGCCACCAGTGATTTGCCGGGACAGGGTAACGAGCAGTACGTC. It specifies CATSDLPGQGNEQYV.

This chain joins TRBV27 and TRBJ1-1, with D hard to call. Trimming left V 7 bases short and J 4 bases short, with 16 bases between. Germline CDR1 is MNHEY and CDR2 is SMNVEV (reference sequence). The CDR3 spans 14 residues. The CDR3 DNA follows: TGTGCCAGCACCAGCCCGGGTGTAACCACTGAAGCTTTCTTT. It translates to CASTSPGVTTEAFF.

This clonotype was counted between two and nine times. V gene TRBV27 combines with J gene TRBJ2-3, with 7 bases that match TRBD2. With 3 bases clipped from V and 4 bases from J, the junction kept 7 bases outside the gene matches. CDR1 and CDR2 (germline): MNHEY, SMNVEV (reference sequence). CDR3 length: 15 residues. The chain's CDR3 is CASSFGSGWADTQYF. In nucleotides, the CDR3 is TGTGCCAGCAGTTTCGGTAGCGGGTGGGCAGATACGCAGTATTTT.

The genes are TRBV24-1 and TRBJ2-2, with D unclear. Deletions cut 9 bases from V and 4 bases from J, with 14 bases between. The CDR3 extends over 14 amino acids. From germline, CDR1 is KGHDR and CDR2 SFDVKD. The CDR3 sequence: CATSLTGATGELFF. The CDR3 DNA sequence: TGTGCCACCTCCCTCACCGGCGCCACCGGGGAGCTGTTTTTT.

This clonotype was seen only a few times. The chain combines TRBV18 with TRBJ2-7, with 9 nucleotides matching TRBD1. This CDR3 comprises 13 residues. Germline CDR1 reads KGHSH; CDR2 reads LQKENI. J lost 5 bases, V lost 5 bases, and 4 bases had no gene match. The CDR3 is CASSVQGADEQYV. As DNA, the CDR3 is TGTGCCAGCTCAGTACAGGGGGCCGACGAGCAGTACGTC.

This chain links TRBV7-8 with TRBJ2-7; unclear D gene. Germline CDR1 reads SGHVS; CDR2 reads FQNEAQ. The ends were cut back, 5 bases at V and 3 bases at J, with 23 bases in the middle. This CDR3 contains 17 residues. For the CDR3, the DNA is TGTGCCAGCAGCCCTTACCTGGGTGGGGAAACCTACTACGAGCAGTACTTC. This encodes CASSPYLGGETYYEQYF.

This clonotype has more than one count but fewer than ten. The gene calls are TRBV6-1 and TRBJ2-7, with a possible D match to TRBD1 (5 bases). The germline CDR1 and CDR2 sequences are MNHNS and SASEGT. Deletions cut 4 bases from V and 0 bases from J, with 10 bases between. This CDR3 spans 14 amino acids. CDR3 sequence (DNA): TGTGCCAGCAGTGTGTACAGGAACTCCTACGAGCAGTACGTC. Its translation: CASSVYRNSYEQYV.

In its sample, this clonotype was seen many times. The V and J genes are TRBV7-9 and TRBJ2-7; the D call may be TRBD1 or TRBD2 (5 bases each). Germline V gene sequence: CDR1 SEHNR, CDR2 FQNEAQ (reference sequence). The CDR3 is 15 amino acids. Trimming removed 4 bases at V and 4 bases at J, with 17 bases between. Written as DNA, the CDR3 is TGTGCCAGCAGCTCCCCCCGGGACCCCCCATACGAGCAGTACTTC. It specifies CASSSPRDPPYEQYF. Full variable domain (outside the CDR3, taken from reference TRBV7-9 and TRBJ2-7): DTGVSQNPRHKITKRGQNVTFRCDPISEHNRLYWYRQTLGQGPEFLTYFQNEAQLEKSRLLSDRFSAERPKGSFSTLEIQRTEQGDSAMYLCASSSPRDPPYEQYFGPGTRLTVT.

Only a few counts were recorded for this clonotype. The chain carries TRBV13 and TRBJ2-5; 8 nucleotides line up with TRBD1. The CDR3 spans 14 residues. The trim removed 4 bases at V and 1 base at J, leaving 2 bases unmatched. Germline loops: CDR1 PRHDT, CDR2 FYEKMQ (reference sequence). The CDR3 coding sequence is TGTGCCAGCAGCTCGGACAGGGTCCAAGAGACCCAGTACTTC. Translation: CASSSDRVQETQYF.

This clonotype was seen many times. The gene calls are TRBV3-1 and TRBJ2-3, with D unclear. V lost 2 bases and J lost 4, with 4 bases in between. The CDR3 has 12 residues. CDR1 is LGHDT, CDR2 YNNKEL, per germline (reference sequence). The CDR3 nucleotides read TGTGCCAGCAGCCAACCAGCAGATACGCAGTATTTT. Amino acid sequence: CASSQPADTQYF.

This clonotype appeared many times. V usage is TRBV11-2 and J usage is TRBJ2-1; either TRBD1 or TRBD2 may supply D (6 bases each). Trimming cost V 5 bases and J 9 bases, with 23 bases left between them. Germline lookup yields CDR1 SGHAT and CDR2 FQNNGV. This CDR3 region has 16 residues. The CDR3 DNA is TGTGCCAGCAGCCTATGGGGGGCAGGGGTGGTGGGTGAGCAGTTCTTC. It is translated as CASSLWGAGVVGEQFF. Filled out from reference TRBV11-2 and TRBJ2-1, the complete variable domain reads EAGVAQSPRYKIIEKRQSVAFWCNPISGHATLYWYQQILGQGPKLLIQFQNNGVVDDSQLPKDRFSAERLKGVDSTLKIQPAKLEDSAVYLCASSLWGAGVVGEQFFGPGTRLTVL.

The chain has TRBV7-9 and TRBJ2-7; TRBD2 is a possible D gene (6 bases). The germline V gene encodes CDR1 SEHNR and CDR2 FQNEAQ (reference sequence). The CDR3 has 16 amino acids. The V and J ends lost 1 base and 3 bases respectively, with 16 bases between them. In nucleotides, the CDR3 is TGTGCCAGCAGCTTAGGGGGACTTAGGAAGGGCTACGAGCAGTACTTC. This sequence encodes CASSLGGLRKGYEQYF.

CDR3 region: CSVYDGQDLNYGYTF. CDR3 nucleotide sequence: TGCAGCGTCTACGACGGACAGGATTTAAACTATGGCTACACCTTC. This chain links TRBV29-1 with TRBJ1-2, with 7 bases that match TRBD1. The CDR3 has 15 residues. After removal of 6 bases from V and 2 bases from J, the junction contained 12 bases not matched to a gene. In germline, CDR1 is SQVTM, CDR2 ANQGSEA.

The DNA for the CDR3 is TGCGCCAGCAGCGGCCGATATGGGACTAGCGGGATTCCCTACAATGAGCAGTTCTTC. This translates into CASSGRYGTSGIPYNEQFF. This chain joins TRBV4-1 and TRBJ2-1, with 13 nucleotides matching TRBD2. The length of the CDR3 is 19 residues. The germline V gene encodes CDR1 MGHRA and CDR2 YSYEKL. The V and J ends lost 5 bases and 2 bases, in that order; junction bases with no gene match: 12.

The chain employs TRBV10-3 and TRBJ2-1; tentative D call: TRBD1 (5 bases). Germline CDR1 reads ENHRY; CDR2 reads SYGVKD. V lost 2 bases to trimming and J lost 7 bases, with 12 bases between them. CDR3 length: 14 amino acids. CDR3 in amino acids: CAISEERQGNEQFF. The CDR3 nucleotides are TGTGCCATCAGTGAGGAGCGCCAGGGAAATGAGCAGTTCTTC.

This clonotype was observed at least ten times. The chain is built from TRBV19 and TRBJ2-1; TRBD2 matches at 7 bases. From germline, CDR1 is LNHDA and CDR2 SQIVND (reference sequence). V dropped 8 bases and J dropped 5; count of bases not matched to a gene: 12. The CDR3 extends over 15 amino acids. The CDR3 reads CASGRAKWEDNEQFF. The CDR3 nucleotides are TGTGCCAGTGGGAGGGCCAAGTGGGAGGACAATGAGCAGTTCTTC.

This clonotype was seen at least ten times. The gene calls are TRBV29-1 and TRBJ2-7; possibly TRBD1 for D (6 bases). CDR1 is SQVTM, CDR2 ANQGSEA, per germline. V gave up 7 bases and J gave up 0 bases, with 10 bases separating them. The CDR3 runs to 12 residues. This CDR3 reads CSAGDNSYEQYV. CDR3 nucleotide sequence: TGCAGCGCTGGGGACAACTCCTACGAGCAGTACGTC.

The rearrangement links TRBV4-1 to TRBJ1-1, with D unresolved. The ends were cut back, 1 base at V and 5 bases at J, with 11 bases in the middle. The germline V gene encodes CDR1 MGHRA and CDR2 YSYEKL. The CDR3 loop spans 14 amino acids. CDR3 amino acids: CASSQGKIGTEAFF. DNA of the CDR3: TGCGCCAGCAGCCAAGGGAAAATAGGGACTGAAGCTTTCTTT.

The rearrangement joins TRBV12-3 or TRBV12-4 to TRBJ2-7; the match to TRBD2 covers 14 bases. The CDR3 runs to 18 residues. Trimming removed 8 bases from V and 6 bases from J; junction bases left unmatched: 18. The CDR3 DNA is TGTGCCAGCTGTTCGGGACTAGCGGGAGAGCCGGATCCTGCCGAGCAGTACTTC. Translated, it gives CASCSGLAGEPDPAEQYF.

This clonotype was seen many times. This rearrangement joins TRBV5-1 to TRBJ2-3; D is undetermined. The CDR3 spans 16 residues. The V gene's germline CDR1 is SGHRS and CDR2 YFSETQ. Trimming pared 0 bases from V and 0 bases from J, leaving 11 bases between. The CDR3 spells CASSLDFRTSTDTQYF. CDR3 DNA: TGCGCCAGCAGCTTGGATTTTAGAACTAGCACAGATACGCAGTATTTT.

The chain uses TRBV5-1 and TRBJ2-1; TRBD2 agrees at 10 bases. CDR1 and CDR2 (germline): SGHRS, YFSETQ. J was trimmed by 0 bases and V by 2 bases; bases with no gene match: 2. The CDR3 extends over 16 amino acids. The CDR3 coding sequence is TGCGCCAGCAGCTTCCCTAGCGGGAGCTCCTACAATGAGCAGTTCTTC. Encoded protein: CASSFPSGSSYNEQFF.

This clonotype was detected many times. The chain uses TRBV4-2 and TRBJ1-3; D is possibly TRBD1 (6 bases). Looked up from germline, CDR1 is LGHNA and CDR2 is YNFKEQ. Trimming removed 4 bases at V and 2 bases at J, with 15 bases between. CDR3 size: 16 residues. The CDR3 sequence is CASSLNRELTGNTIYF. In DNA form, the CDR3 reads TGTGCCAGCAGCCTCAACAGGGAATTAACTGGAAACACCATATATTTT.

This clonotype was observed a few times. The chain is built from TRBV5-6 and TRBJ2-6; D may be TRBD1 (6 bases). This CDR3 contains 15 residues. Deletions cut 4 bases from V and 1 base from J, with 9 bases between. Germline assignment: CDR1 SGHDT and CDR2 YYEEEE. DNA of the CDR3: TGTGCCAGCAGCCTAGGGGGTTCTGGGGCCAACGTCCTGACTTTC. Its protein product is CASSLGGSGANVLTF.

This clonotype came up many times. This chain uses TRBV4-2 with TRBJ2-1, with 9 bases fitting TRBD1. Germline-derived CDR1 and CDR2 are LGHNA and YNFKEQ. J gave up 5 bases and V 5 bases, and 10 bases lay outside the gene matches. CDR3 length: 16 amino acids. The CDR3 protein is CASSYREGQGNNEQFF. The DNA of the CDR3 is TGTGCCAGCAGCTATCGTGAGGGACAGGGCAACAATGAGCAGTTCTTC.

The V and J genes are TRBV6-4 and TRBJ2-1; 7 nucleotides line up with TRBD1. The CDR3 length is 15 residues. The V gene's germline CDR1 is MRHNA and CDR2 SNTAGT. V shed 3 bases and J 5 bases; nucleotides not matched to a gene: 7. The CDR3 region has the DNA TGTGCCAGCAGTGAGTCTGGGGGACAGCACAATGAGCAGTTCTTC. Translation: CASSESGGQHNEQFF.

The CDR3 protein is CSVEDKFYGYTF. Here the CDR3 DNA reads TGCAGCGTTGAGGACAAATTCTATGGCTACACCTTC. The chain has TRBV29-1 and TRBJ1-2, with D possibly matching TRBD1 (5 bases). CDR1 and CDR2 (germline): SQVTM, ANQGSEA. The CDR3 is made up of 12 amino acids. Trimming cost V 3 bases and J 4 bases, with 9 bases left between them.

This clonotype was counted a few times. The V gene is TRBV20-1, the J gene TRBJ2-2; D uncertain. The V end was cut by 4 bases, the J end by 8 bases, with 20 bases between. This CDR3 comprises 15 residues. Germline values: CDR1 DFQATT, CDR2 SNEGSKA (reference sequence). The CDR3 here is CSATLEPPGRGELFF. Here the CDR3 DNA reads TGCAGTGCTACCCTAGAACCCCCCGGACGTGGGGAGCTGTTTTTT.

A few counts support this clonotype. This chain connects TRBV7-8 to TRBJ1-2; D possibly corresponds to TRBD1 (6 bases). V dropped 0 bases and J dropped 3 bases, with 17 bases sitting between them. Germline V gene sequence: CDR1 SGHVS, CDR2 FQNEAQ. The CDR3 runs to 17 residues. CDR3 region: CASSLAGTGTFYYGYTF. In DNA, the CDR3 is TGTGCCAGCAGCTTAGCGGGTACAGGGACGTTCTACTATGGCTACACCTTC.